This is a list of T cell receptor beta chains from one sample in a study of blood T cell repertoires in COVID-19. Produced via immunoSEQ multiplex PCR; TCRdb's table is partial and in-frame only. The table has 230,000 or so clones, just over 85% seen once. Sequences were obtained from PBMCs or T cells enriched from blood (not recorded which). The source of these receptors is a woman aged 45-59 years with acute COVID-19. CDR3s include the opening cysteine and the closing phenylalanine or tryptophan. The D gene is left open where the match is weak. Not every row has a clone size; where given, it reads once, few, many or a size class.

.	.	TRBJ1-2	TRBV11-2	CASSFRGANYGYTF	TGTGCCAGCAGCTTCAGGGGCGCCAACTATGGCTACACCTTC
.	.	TRBJ1-1	TRBV2	CASSYLQENTEAFF	TGTGCCAGCAGTTACCTCCAGGAGAACACTGAAGCTTTCTTT
.	TRBD1	TRBJ1-2	TRBV6-5	CANQLQGISGGYTF	TGTGCCAACCAATTACAGGGGATTTCGGGTGGCTACACCTTC
.	.	TRBJ2-3	TRBV11-3	CASSTRTGDTQYF	TGTGCCAGCAGCACCCGAACTGGAGATACGCAGTATTTT
.	.	TRBJ2-2	TRBV7-9	CASSLTGTGELFF	TGTGCCAGCAGCCTTACAGGGACCGGGGAGCTGTTTTTT
few	.	TRBJ1-1	TRBV28	CASSPATDSYEAFF	TGTGCCAGCAGTCCCGCGACGGACAGCTATGAGGCTTTCTTT
.	.	TRBJ2-1	TRBV24-1	CATSEQGNEQFF	TGTGCCACCAGTGAGCAGGGCAATGAGCAGTTCTTC
.	TRBD1	TRBJ2-7	TRBV5-1	CASSPLAAGGWEQYF	TGCGCCAGCAGCCCCTTGGCGGCAGGGGGATGGGAGCAGTACTTC
.	TRBD1	TRBJ1-1	TRBV28	CASWTGINTEAFF	TGTGCCAGTTGGACAGGGATAAACACTGAAGCTTTCTTT
.	TRBD1	TRBJ1-2	TRBV6-5	CASSAQGQGIYGYTF	TGTGCCAGCAGCGCCCAGGGACAGGGCATCTATGGCTACACCTTC
.	TRBD2	TRBJ2-7	TRBV28	CASSLFTSGKGEQYF	TGTGCCAGCAGTTTATTCACTAGCGGGAAGGGCGAGCAGTACTTC
.	.	TRBJ1-6	TRBV20-1	CSASGTTHSPLHF	TGCAGTGCTAGTGGCACTACCCATTCACCCCTCCACTTT
.	.	TRBJ1-1	TRBV7-9	CASSLEPRLGPYTEAFF	TGTGCCAGCAGCTTAGAACCCAGGCTTGGCCCGTACACTGAAGCTTTCTTT
.	TRBD1	TRBJ2-7	TRBV7-9	CASSLGPDRLYEQYF	TGTGCCAGCAGCTTAGGACCGGACAGGTTGTACGAGCAGTACTTC
.	.	TRBJ1-6	TRBV19	CASRHREGNSPLHF	TGTGCCAGTAGGCACAGGGAGGGTAATTCACCCCTCCACTTT
once	.	TRBJ1-1	TRBV6-4	CASSEVEGQGAFF	TGTGCCAGCAGTGAAGTAGAAGGGCAGGGGGCTTTCTTT
.	.	TRBJ2-7	TRBV7-9	CASSSPFGGNYEQYF	TGTGCCAGCAGCTCCCCTTTCGGCGGGAACTACGAGCAGTACTTC
.	TRBD1	TRBJ2-1	TRBV19	CASSIGDSKYNEQFF	TGTGCCAGTAGTATCGGGGACAGCAAGTACAATGAGCAGTTCTTC
.	TRBD1	TRBJ2-3	TRBV12-5	CASGLGTGGEDTQYF	TGTGCTAGTGGTTTGGGGACAGGGGGCGAGGATACGCAGTATTTT
.	TRBD1	TRBJ1-2	TRBV28	CASRLRQGDGYTF	TGTGCCAGCCGACTCCGACAGGGAGATGGCTACACCTTC
.	.	TRBJ2-3	TRBV5-1	CASRQGGDTDTQYF	TGCGCCAGCAGGCAAGGAGGGGACACAGATACGCAGTATTTT
.	TRBD2	TRBJ2-5	TRBV27	CASSFAGVRKETQYF	TGTGCCAGCAGTTTTGCGGGGGTAAGGAAAGAGACCCAGTACTTC
.	TRBD1	TRBJ2-6	TRBV19	CASKPGQTVSGANVLTF	TGTGCCAGTAAGCCGGGACAGACCGTCTCTGGGGCCAACGTCCTGACTTTC
.	.	TRBJ2-5	TRBV9	CASSAKTSRETQYF	TGTGCCAGCAGCGCTAAGACTAGTCGTGAGACCCAGTACTTC
.	TRBD2	TRBJ2-1	TRBV29-1	CSVEVLGTRVDNEQFF	TGCAGCGTTGAAGTTTTAGGGACTAGAGTTGACAATGAGCAGTTCTTC
.	.	TRBJ2-1	TRBV7-9	CASSSHRDSIHNEQFF	TGTGCCAGCAGCTCCCACCGGGACTCCATCCACAATGAGCAGTTCTTC
.	TRBD2	TRBJ2-2	TRBV18	CASSPPRASGLTGELFF	TGTGCCAGCTCACCACCCCGGGCTAGCGGACTCACCGGGGAGCTGTTTTTT
.	.	TRBJ1-1	TRBV2	CASSTGYTEAFF	TGTGCCAGCAGCACAGGGTACACTGAAGCTTTCTTT
.	.	TRBJ2-1	TRBV11-3	CASSSLLDLCQRNEQFF	TGTGCCAGCAGCTCGCTACTAGACCTGTGTCAGCGGAATGAGCAGTTCTTC
.	.	TRBJ2-7	TRBV5-1	CASSLTATAYEQYF	TGCGCCAGCAGCTTGACTGCGACAGCCTACGAGCAGTACTTC
.	.	TRBJ1-5	TRBV7-9	CASSFGVGNQPQHF	TGTGCCAGCAGCTTCGGGGTTGGCAATCAGCCCCAGCATTTT
few	.	TRBJ1-6	TRBV7-8	CASSLLNSPLHF	TGTGCCAGCAGCTTACTTAATTCACCCCTCCACTTT
.	.	TRBJ2-7	TRBV7-8	CASSLVMASTEQYF	TGTGCCAGCAGCTTAGTTATGGCCTCAACCGAGCAGTACTTC
.	TRBD1	TRBJ2-7	TRBV6-5	CASSSGQAVYEQYF	TGTGCCAGCAGTTCAGGACAGGCTGTCTACGAGCAGTACTTC
.	.	TRBJ2-7	TRBV28	CASSLSLYEQYF	TGTGCCAGCAGTTTATCATTGTACGAGCAGTACTTC
.	.	TRBJ1-3	TRBV29-1	CSATRGGPPGNTIYF	TGCAGCGCTACCCGGGGGGGGCCCCCTGGAAACACCATATATTTT
.	.	TRBJ2-3	TRBV4-2	CASSPGQDTDTQYF	TGTGCCAGCAGCCCCGGACAAGACACAGATACGCAGTATTTT
.	.	TRBJ2-5	TRBV7-2	CASSLGQTSLTETQYF	TGTGCCAGCAGCCTCGGACAGACATCCCTAACGGAGACCCAGTACTTC
once	TRBD1	TRBJ1-3	TRBV9	CASSIGQGGGNTIYF	TGTGCCAGCAGTATCGGACAGGGTGGTGGAAACACCATATATTTT
.	TRBD2	TRBJ2-1	TRBV27	CASSLGGREQFF	TGTGCCAGCAGTCTCGGCGGGAGGGAGCAGTTCTTC
.	.	TRBJ2-5	TRBV28	CASRGGGLQETQYF	TGTGCCAGCAGGGGTGGTGGGCTTCAAGAGACCCAGTACTTC
.	TRBD2	TRBJ2-1	TRBV7-9	CASSLVLAGNNEQFF	TGTGCCAGCAGCTTAGTCCTAGCGGGGAACAATGAGCAGTTCTTC
.	.	TRBJ1-5	TRBV2	CASMLGGNQPQHF	TGTGCCAGCATGTTAGGGGGCAATCAGCCCCAGCATTTT
.	.	TRBJ1-3	TRBV30	CAWSVTSGNTIYF	TGTGCCTGGAGTGTCACTTCTGGAAACACCATATATTTT
.	.	TRBJ1-5	TRBV12-5	CASGLGGSNQPQHF	TGTGCTAGTGGCCTGGGGGGAAGCAATCAGCCCCAGCATTTT
.	.	TRBJ1-2	TRBV11-2	CASSLEGREGYGYTF	TGTGCCAGCAGCTTAGAGGGCAGGGAGGGTTATGGCTACACCTTC
.	.	TRBJ2-7	TRBV19	CASSRQAAYGQYF	TGTGCCAGTAGCAGACAGGCGGCCTATGGGCAGTACTTC
.	.	TRBJ2-2	TRBV23-1	CASSQLVQRNTGELFF	TGCGCCAGCAGTCAATTGGTACAGAGAAACACCGGGGAGCTGTTTTTT
.	.	TRBJ2-6	TRBV2	CAGDRETGANVLTF	TGTGCCGGTGACCGGGAGACTGGGGCCAACGTCCTGACTTTC
.	.	TRBJ1-4	TRBV5-4	CASSWQSTNEKLFF	TGTGCCAGCAGCTGGCAGTCAACTAATGAAAAACTGTTTTTT
.	.	TRBJ2-7	TRBV2	CAYGSQAYEQYF	TGTGCCTACGGGAGTCAAGCCTACGAGCAGTACTTC